This T cell receptor beta chain appears in the sequencing data of a study of PD-1 blockade in mismatch repair-deficient tumors. Study-level background: Enrolled about 2012-2017, patients had progressing, pretreated mismatch repair-deficient cancers of 12 to 13 types. Notes on the study in general: After pembrolizumab, tumor-resident clones rose rapidly, then generally contracted before radiologic responses.

PCR or immunohistochemistry showed mismatch repair deficiency in every enrolled patient. The TCR-sequenced patients were three responders to pembrolizumab. V gave up 4 bases and J gave up 2 bases, with 9 bases separating them. The CDR3 runs to 13 residues. Germline V lookup: CDR1 MNHEY, CDR2 SVGAGI. Assay used: immunoSEQ multiplex PCR; TCRdb lists only in-frame clones, some missing. The sample lists 30,000 to 45,000 clones, around four fifths seen once, with less than 1.3% in the top ten. This clone occurred a few times. Its matching antigen is unknown. Material: PBMCs, obtained roughly 40 weeks after starting pembrolizumab. The V call is TRBV6-5, the J call TRBJ2-7, with D unresolved. This TCR was recovered from an adult with mismatch repair-deficient cancer. CDR3 in amino acids: CASSFGRPYEQYF. CDR3 nucleotides: TGTGCCAGCAGTTTCGGTCGCCCCTACGAGCAGTACTTC.